These 9 T cell receptor beta chains came from one sample sequenced in a study of shared clonotypes between healthy human individuals. Data came from immunoSEQ multiplex PCR; TCRdb stores just in-frame clones and leaves some out. This sample has about 2.1 million clones, with 80% to 95% found just once. Terminally differentiated effector memory CD45RA+ cells were left out of the naive CD8 fraction, which was CD45RO-negative and positively selected for CCR7. Sequencing was carried out using naive CD8+ T cells from PBMCs. Receptor source: a man between 18 and 35 years old in good health. Some clones in this sample may be carry-over from other donors' samples.

The V call is TRBV10-3, the J call TRBJ1-5; weak D call: TRBD1 (6 bases). V was trimmed by 2 bases and J by 5 bases, leaving 13 bases between them. This CDR3 is 15 amino acids long. Germline loops: CDR1 ENHRY, CDR2 SYGVKD. CDR3 region: CAISEHWTDHQPQHF. As DNA, the CDR3 is TGTGCCATCAGTGAGCACTGGACAGATCATCAGCCCCAGCATTTT.

This chain links TRBV7-2 with TRBJ1-1; no firm D call. This CDR3 has 15 residues. Germline V gene data show CDR1 as SGHTA and CDR2 as FQGNSA. V lost 1 base to trimming and J lost 1 base, with 10 bases between them. CDR3 nucleotide sequence: TGTGCCAGCAGCTTAGGACCGGGTTCGAACACTGAAGCTTTCTTT. It encodes CASSLGPGSNTEAFF.

The rearrangement links TRBV9 to TRBJ1-5; 10 nucleotides agree with TRBD1. Germline lookup yields CDR1 SGDLS and CDR2 YYNGEE. Losses at the gene ends were 3 bases for V and 2 bases for J; bases not matched to a gene: 5. This CDR3 comprises 16 residues. The CDR3 region is CASSAGTGEGNQPQHF. The CDR3, as DNA: TGTGCCAGCAGCGCGGGGACAGGGGAAGGCAATCAGCCCCAGCATTTT. Drawing the rest from reference TRBV9 and TRBJ1-5, the complete variable domain is DSGVTQTPKHLITATGQRVTLRCSPRSGDLSVYWYQQSLDQGLQFLIQYYNGEERAKGNILERFSAQQFPDLHSELNLSSLELGDSALYFCASSAGTGEGNQPQHFGDGTRLSIL.

The chain recombines TRBV19 with TRBJ2-4; D is perhaps TRBD2 (6 bases). This CDR3 has 13 amino acids. CDR1 is LNHDA, CDR2 SQIVND, per germline (reference sequence). V was pared by 4 bases and J by 10 bases, with 14 bases between. CDR3 sequence reads: CASSTREKGIQYF. The CDR3, as DNA: TGTGCCAGTAGTACCCGGGAGAAGGGAATTCAGTACTTC.

The chain joins TRBV5-1 to TRBJ1-1, with TRBD1 matching 9 bases. CDR1 and CDR2 from the germline V gene are SGHRS and YFSETQ. V gave up 4 bases and J gave up 5 bases; unmatched junction bases: 9. CDR3 length equals 15 residues. Here the CDR3 DNA reads TGCGCCAGCAGCGCGGACAGGGGCTTCGGGACTGAAGCTTTCTTT. It is translated as CASSADRGFGTEAFF.

The chain employs TRBV19 and TRBJ2-3, with D possibly TRBD1 on 6 matching bases. The germline V gene has CDR1 LNHDA and CDR2 SQIVND (reference sequence). CDR3 size: 15 residues. Trimming pared 9 bases from V and 2 bases from J, leaving 18 bases between. The CDR3 protein is CASGTRQDLTDTQYF. CDR3 in DNA: TGTGCCAGCGGTACCCGACAGGACCTCACAGATACGCAGTATTTT.

The chain links TRBV5-6 to TRBJ2-1, with 7 positions matching TRBD2. J gave up 4 bases and V 5 bases, and 9 bases lay outside the gene matches. The CDR3 sequence is 15 residues long. Germline V CDR1 and CDR2: SGHDT, YYEEEE. CDR3: CASSSAGATYNEQFF. In nucleotides, the CDR3 is TGTGCCAGCAGTTCCGCGGGAGCGACTTACAATGAGCAGTTCTTC.

A single count supports this clone. The rearrangement links TRBV9 to TRBJ2-1; D remains unclear. This CDR3 has 14 residues. CDR1 SGDLS and CDR2 YYNGEE come from the germline V gene. V was trimmed by 7 bases and J by 0 bases, leaving 11 bases between them. CDR3 residues: CASAGHPSYNEQFF. In DNA, the CDR3 is TGTGCCAGCGCCGGGCACCCCTCCTACAATGAGCAGTTCTTC. Full variable domain (missing parts from reference TRBV9 and TRBJ2-1): DSGVTQTPKHLITATGQRVTLRCSPRSGDLSVYWYQQSLDQGLQFLIQYYNGEERAKGNILERFSAQQFPDLHSELNLSSLELGDSALYFCASAGHPSYNEQFFGPGTRLTVL.

This sequence joins TRBV25-1 and TRBJ1-3, with D perhaps matching TRBD1 (6 bases). CDR3 length: 15 residues. Germline lookup yields CDR1 MGHDK and CDR2 SYGVNS. The V end lost 1 base, the J end lost 1 base, and 8 bases lay between the germline ends. The CDR3 is CASSELQGSGNTIYF. The CDR3 nucleotides read TGTGCCAGCAGTGAATTGCAGGGGTCTGGAAACACCATATATTTT. Supplemented by reference TRBV25-1 and TRBJ1-3, the full variable domain reads EADIYQTPRYLVIGTGKKITLECSQTMGHDKMYWYQQDPGMELHLIHYSYGVNSTEKGDLSSESTVSRIRTEHFPLTLESARPSHTSQYLCASSELQGSGNTIYFGEGSWLTVV.